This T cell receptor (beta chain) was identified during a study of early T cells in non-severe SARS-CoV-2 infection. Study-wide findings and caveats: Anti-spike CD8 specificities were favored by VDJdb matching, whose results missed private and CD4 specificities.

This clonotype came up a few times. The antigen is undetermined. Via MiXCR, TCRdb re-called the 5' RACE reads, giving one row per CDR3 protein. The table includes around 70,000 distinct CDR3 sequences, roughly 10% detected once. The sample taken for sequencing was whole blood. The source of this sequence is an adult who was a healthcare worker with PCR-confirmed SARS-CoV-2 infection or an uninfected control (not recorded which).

CDR3 DNA sequence: TGTGCCAGCAGTATGAGTCAGCCCCAGCATTTT. Its protein product is CASSMSQPQHF. The V and J genes are TRBV28 and TRBJ1-5; D not certain. This CDR3 contains 11 residues. CDR1 is MDHEN, CDR2 SYDVKM, per germline. Trimming pared 5 bases from V and 6 bases from J, leaving 5 bases between.